This TCR beta chain was identified in a study of spatial heterogeneity in lung cancer. Study-level background: Each time, sequencing found more beta-chain sequences than alpha-chain sequences. The library had UMIs, and each TCR and UMI pair averaged more than ten raw reads.

This clonotype was picked up many times. As yet, its antigen is unknown. Time point indicated: sample taken at primary tumor resection. No cell sorting; template was whole RNA from tumor, lung tissue or PBMC. Broader study findings: More often at tumor resection than at routine follow-up, ubiquitous expanded tumor TCRs were detected in the blood.

Every individual TCR cDNA molecule carried its own unique molecular identifier, which allowed correction of PCR and sequencing errors. TCRdb recomputed calls from the 5' RACE reads with MiXCR, one row per CDR3 protein. The data hold 50,000 to 65,000 distinct CDR3 sequences, with 8.4% observed a single time. Germline loops: CDR1 SGHTA, CDR2 FQGNSA. V shed 5 bases, J shed 1 base, and the junction held 3 bases outside the gene matches. The CDR3 length is 15 residues. The sequence was collected from a female donor with early-stage non-small cell lung cancer. The chain carries TRBV7-2 and TRBJ2-3; 10 bases align to TRBD2. Sequencing used PBMCs, obtained at surgery. The CDR3 protein is CASSLGTSGTDTQYF. Here the CDR3 DNA reads TGTGCCAGCAGCCTCGGGACTAGCGGCACAGATACGCAGTATTTT.